The 20 T cell receptor beta chains given below trace back to one sample, sequenced in a study of technical replicates of blood from several donors. Using immunoSEQ multiplex PCR, the repertoire was profiled, and TCRdb retains in-frame clones only, with some absent. The table has about 8,700 clones, around 91% seen once. Sequences were obtained from PBMCs. The receptor set was obtained from a human donor in good health.

This clone was seen a handful of times. The chain recombines TRBV7-9 with TRBJ1-1; 9 bases align to TRBD1. V shed 6 bases and J 4 bases; nucleotides not matched to a gene: 9. Germline V gives CDR1 SEHNR, CDR2 FQNEAQ (reference sequence). The length of the CDR3 is 15 residues. The CDR3 bases are TGTGCCAGCAGATCCCCCGGGACAGGGAGCACTGAAGCTTTCTTT. Translating gives CASRSPGTGSTEAFF.

This chain uses TRBV30 with TRBJ2-7; D may be TRBD2 (5 bases). The CDR3 covers 12 residues. In germline, CDR1 is GTSNPN, CDR2 SVGIG (reference sequence). V lost 2 bases to trimming and J lost 6 bases, with 11 bases between them. CDR3 amino acids: CAWSSGIPEQYF. As DNA, the CDR3 is TGTGCCTGGAGTAGCGGTATCCCCGAGCAGTACTTC.

The chain recombines TRBV27 with TRBJ2-3; maybe TRBD2 (7 bases). Germline-derived CDR1 and CDR2 are MNHEY and SMNVEV (reference sequence). The CDR3 runs 15 residues. Deletions cut 5 bases from V and 3 bases from J, with 15 bases between. The chain's CDR3 is CASSLPGEGTDTQYF. The CDR3 region has the DNA TGTGCCAGCAGTCTCCCAGGGGAGGGTACAGATACGCAGTATTTT.

The chain has TRBV7-8 and TRBJ1-1; weak D call: TRBD1 (5 bases). Germline V gives CDR1 SGHVS, CDR2 FQNEAQ. The length of the CDR3 is 12 residues. Trimming took off 5 bases at V and 6 bases at J, with 10 bases between the two ends. The CDR3 DNA reads TGTGCCAGCAGCCCCGCAGGGTCTGAAGCTTTCTTT. Its translation is CASSPAGSEAFF.

The chain combines TRBV7-9 with TRBJ1-4; D remains unclear. The CDR3 contains 17 residues. V was cut by 0 bases and J by 6 bases, with 17 bases left in between. The germline gives CDR1 SEHNR, CDR2 FQNEAQ (reference sequence). CDR3 residues: CASSLARGSDLDEKLFF. The CDR3 region has the DNA TGTGCCAGCAGCTTAGCGAGAGGATCCGACCTAGATGAAAAACTGTTTTTT.

The genes are TRBV4-1 and TRBJ2-1; 11 nucleotides line up with TRBD2. V shed 2 bases and J 7 bases; nucleotides not matched to a gene: 7. Germline CDR1 and CDR2: MGHRA and YSYEKL. The CDR3 totals 16 residues. The CDR3 loop is CASSQPTSGRKNEQFF. The CDR3 region has the DNA TGCGCCAGCAGCCAACCCACTAGCGGGAGAAAAAATGAGCAGTTCTTC.

This chain joins TRBV19 and TRBJ1-5; weak D call: TRBD1 (6 bases). With 5 bases removed from V and 6 bases from J, the gap between germline ends came to 23 bases. This CDR3 has 17 residues. The germline V gene has CDR1 LNHDA and CDR2 SQIVND (reference sequence). CDR3 sequence reads: CASSGSPQGAGGQPQHF. Written as DNA, the CDR3 is TGTGCCAGTAGTGGGAGCCCACAGGGAGCGGGAGGTCAGCCCCAGCATTTT.

J is TRBJ2-7 and V is TRBV19; 8 bases fit TRBD1. The germline CDR1 and CDR2 sequences are LNHDA and SQIVND (reference sequence). CDR3 length equals 13 residues. V shed 5 bases, J shed 3 bases, and the junction held 3 bases outside the gene matches. The CDR3 sequence is CASSYGTGYEQYF. The DNA for the CDR3 is TGTGCCAGTAGTTATGGGACAGGCTACGAGCAGTACTTC.

The chain couples TRBV7-9 to TRBJ2-7; D may be TRBD1 (6 bases). This CDR3 contains 12 residues. Trimming removed 9 bases at V and 2 bases at J, with 11 bases between. The germline V gene has CDR1 SEHNR and CDR2 FQNEAQ (reference sequence). The CDR3 sequence: CASGTQPYEQYF. In DNA, the CDR3 is TGTGCCAGTGGGACACAACCCTACGAGCAGTACTTC.

This sequence joins TRBV5-1 and TRBJ2-1; 8 bases fit TRBD2. This CDR3 is 15 amino acids long. The ends lost 5 bases at V and 3 bases at J; junction bases unmatched: 7. Germline values: CDR1 SGHRS, CDR2 YFSETQ. The CDR3 region has the DNA TGCGCCAGCAGGTTCTCCGGGACTAGCTACAATGAGCAGTTCTTC. Translating gives CASRFSGTSYNEQFF.

The chain links TRBV5-1 to TRBJ2-2, with 11 positions matching TRBD2. This CDR3 comprises 18 residues. Per germline, CDR1 SGHRS and CDR2 YFSETQ. V was clipped by 5 bases and J by 4 bases; unmatched bases: 13. The CDR3: CASSTLAGGLLGTGELFF. In DNA form, the CDR3 reads TGCGCCAGCAGTACTCTAGCGGGAGGCCTTTTAGGCACCGGGGAGCTGTTTTTT. The variable domain in full, completed from reference TRBV5-1 and TRBJ2-2, reads KAGVTQTPRYLIKTRGQQVTLSCSPISGHRSVSWYQQTPGQGLQFLFEYFSETQRNKGNFPGRFSGRQFSNSRSEMNVSTLELGDSALYLCASSTLAGGLLGTGELFFGEGSRLTVL.

The rearrangement joins TRBV5-1 to TRBJ2-3; 8 bases are a match to TRBD2. The CDR3 covers 15 residues. In germline, CDR1 is SGHRS, CDR2 YFSETQ. V gave up 4 bases and J gave up 2 bases; unmatched junction bases: 6. CDR3 loop: CASSDAGGLTDTQYF. DNA for the CDR3: TGCGCCAGCAGCGACGCGGGAGGCCTCACAGATACGCAGTATTTT.

This sequence joins TRBV6-1 and TRBJ1-4, with D perhaps TRBD1 (5 bases). Trimming removed 7 bases at V and 8 bases at J, with 20 bases between. This CDR3 has 15 amino acids. Germline assignment: CDR1 MNHNS and CDR2 SASEGT. CDR3 DNA: TGTGCCAGCAAGGACGGGGGTGAGGGGAACGAAAAACTGTTTTTT. It specifies CASKDGGEGNEKLFF.

The J gene is TRBJ2-3, the V gene TRBV6-5; perhaps TRBD2 as D (5 bases). The CDR3 is made up of 16 amino acids. The V and J ends lost 0 bases and 5 bases respectively, with 15 bases between them. Germline assignment: CDR1 MNHEY and CDR2 SVGAGI. The CDR3 nucleotides are TGTGCCAGCAGTTACTCAGGTCCGCGGGCGGGAGATACGCAGTATTTT. It translates to CASSYSGPRAGDTQYF.

The chain carries TRBV7-9 and TRBJ2-1; 11 bases align to TRBD1. After removal of 3 bases from V and 6 bases from J, the junction contained 4 bases not matched to a gene. The V gene's germline CDR1 is SEHNR and CDR2 FQNEAQ (reference sequence). The CDR3 contains 15 residues. CDR3 in amino acids: CASSFGQGARNEQFF. The CDR3 DNA is TGTGCCAGCAGCTTTGGACAGGGGGCGCGCAATGAGCAGTTCTTC.

In its sample, this clone was seen once. The V and J genes are TRBV28 and TRBJ2-1; 11 bases map to TRBD2. After removal of 1 base from V and 7 bases from J, the junction contained 9 bases not matched to a gene. Germline lookup yields CDR1 MDHEN and CDR2 SYDVKM. This CDR3 spans 17 amino acids. In DNA form, the CDR3 reads TGTGCCAGCAGTTTATACGCACTAGCGGGAGAAAGGAATGAGCAGTTCTTC. Protein sequence: CASSLYALAGERNEQFF.

This clone was seen only a few times. This chain links TRBV10-3 with TRBJ1-5, with a tentative D call TRBD1 (5 bases). The CDR3 contains 13 residues. The germline gives CDR1 ENHRY, CDR2 SYGVKD. Trimming removed 9 bases at V and 4 bases at J, with 13 bases between. The CDR3 DNA reads TGTGCCATTTCAGGGTCTTCGAATCAGCCCCAGCATTTT. Protein: CAISGSSNQPQHF.

This clone was observed a single time. This chain joins TRBV5-4 and TRBJ2-7, with D possibly matching TRBD2 (5 bases). The CDR3 loop spans 16 amino acids. The V end lost 4 bases, the J end lost 1 base, and 18 bases lay between the germline ends. Per the germline V gene, CDR1 is SGHNT and CDR2 is YYREEE (reference sequence). The CDR3 loop reads CASSPYEDSGSYEQYF. DNA for the CDR3: TGTGCCAGCAGCCCTTATGAGGACTCAGGTTCCTACGAGCAGTACTTC.

The V gene is TRBV6-5, the J gene TRBJ2-1; 8 bases are shared with TRBD2. Unmatched junction bases numbered 0, after V lost 2 bases and J lost 0 bases. This CDR3 has 15 amino acids. Per germline, CDR1 MNHEY and CDR2 SVGAGI. In DNA form, the CDR3 reads TGTGCCAGCAGTTACAGCGGGAGCTCCTACAATGAGCAGTTCTTC. Translated: CASSYSGSSYNEQFF.

The J gene is TRBJ2-7, the V gene TRBV7-8, with 7 bases aligning to TRBD1. Germline CDR1 SGHVS, CDR2 FQNEAQ. This CDR3 is built from 13 residues. The chain's CDR3 is CASRQGSSYEQYF. CDR3 in DNA: TGTGCGTCTAGACAGGGAAGCTCCTACGAGCAGTACTTC. The whole variable domain, filled in from reference TRBV7-8 and TRBJ2-7, reads GAGVSQSPRYKVAKRGQDVALRCDPISGHVSLFWYQQALGQGPEFLTYFQNEAQLDKSGLPSDRFFAERPEGSVSTLKIQRTQQEDSAVYLCASRQGSSYEQYFGPGTRLTVT.